This T cell receptor (beta chain) was profiled in a study of T cell changes during pregnancy in multiple sclerosis. The repertoire was sequenced with immunoSEQ multiplex PCR; TCRdb's copy has only in-frame clones and lacks some. The sample has roughly 41,000 clones, 90% to 95% seen once; the top ten hold 6.5% to 8.5%. V shed 2 bases and J shed 10 bases, with 15 bases lying between them. The CDR3 spans 14 residues. Germline values: CDR1 MNHEY, CDR2 SMNVEV (reference sequence). The TCR comes from a female donor with multiple sclerosis, enrolled in a pregnancy study. Sequenced material: CD8+ T cells from peripheral blood mononuclear cells, taken in the third trimester of pregnancy. The V gene is TRBV27, the J gene TRBJ2-1; possible D gene TRBD1, 5 bases. The CDR3 DNA reads TGTGCCAGCAGTTTAGGGGCTTGGGTTGAGGAGCAGTTCTTC. It yields the protein CASSLGAWVEEQFF.